The rows below give T cell receptor beta chains drawn from one sample of a study of CD8 T cells in Susac syndrome. TCRdb re-derived calls from the immunoSEQ multiplex PCR reads in MiXCR, one entry per CDR3 protein. The table shows more than 100,000 distinct CDR3 sequences, with roughly 94% occurring only once. Sequencing was carried out using CD8+ T cells from PBMCs. Receptor source: a human donor with Susac syndrome. Both conserved end residues are part of each CDR3. Fields, in order: D gene, clone size, V gene, J gene, CDR3 DNA, CDR3 protein. A D gene is named only where the DNA matches it firmly. Clone sizes are given selectively: once, few, many, or a class where the clone is expanded.

>.|.|TRBV20-1|TRBJ2-7
TGCAGTGCTAGAGAAGGACGTAGGAGCTCCTACGAGCAGTACTTC
CSAREGRRSSYEQYF
>.|.|TRBV19|TRBJ1-5
TGTGCCAGTAGTGCCGGACAGCATAGCAATCAGCCCCAGCATTTT
CASSAGQHSNQPQHF
>TRBD2|.|TRBV9|TRBJ2-7
TGTGCCAGCAGCGGAGCGGGGGGGCCGGCCTACGAGCAGTACTTC
CASSGAGGPAYEQYF
>TRBD1|.|TRBV20-1|TRBJ2-7
TGCAGTGCTAGAGATTTTGGACAGGGCTACGAGCAGTACTTC
CSARDFGQGYEQYF
>.|.|TRBV2|TRBJ2-7
TGTGCCAAAAAGGCGTTATCGTCCGAGCAGTACTTC
CAKKALSSEQYF
>TRBD1|.|TRBV2|TRBJ2-4
TGTGCCAGCAGCCCAGGGGGTGATCCGATTCAGTACTTC
CASSPGGDPIQYF
>TRBD1|.|TRBV20-1|TRBJ1-1
TGCAGTGCCAAGACAGGGCCATTTAACACTGAAGCTTTCTTT
CSAKTGPFNTEAFF
>.|.|TRBV7-9|TRBJ1-2
TGTGCCAGCAGCTCCGAAAACCCAGCGAACTATGGCTACACCTTC
CASSSENPANYGYTF
>.|few|TRBV6-6|TRBJ2-1
TGTGCCAGCAGTTATTTCGGGACAAAAAATGAGCAGTTCTTC
CASSYFGTKNEQFF
>TRBD1|.|TRBV19|TRBJ1-2
TGTGCCAGTAGTATACGGACAGGGGGCTCTGGCTACACCTTC
CASSIRTGGSGYTF